This T cell receptor beta chain was recorded in a study of T cell responses to AZD1222 COVID-19 vaccine. Study-level points and caveats: Only 5 or 6 AZD1222 recipients were seropositive at baseline. In the spike-specific TCR repertoire, nearly half reportedly target unmutated variant regions. Repertoire samples came only from after the peak T cell response. Donor demographics were predominantly white British with a female majority; clonal diversity may be underestimated.

Sequenced by immunoSEQ multiplex PCR; TCRdb stores in-frame clones only, minus some. The sample lists more than 95,000 clones, about 89% seen once, with 3.3% in the top ten. The CDR3 runs 13 residues. V shed 3 bases and J shed 5 bases, with 14 bases lying between them. Per germline, CDR1 GTSNPN and CDR2 SVGIG (reference sequence). A remark on this clone: No antigen is known for it.

The chain couples TRBV30 to TRBJ2-7; no reliable D call. The starting material was peripheral blood, obtained 28 days after the second dose of the MenACWY control vaccine. The clonotype originates from an adult who received the MenACWY meningococcal vaccine as a control. In DNA, the CDR3 is TGTGCCTGGAGAGGTTCTAGGGTACACGAGCAGTACTTC. This gives the protein CAWRGSRVHEQYF.